The clone carrying this T cell receptor (beta chain) was detected only a few times. Through a sample-barcoded 5' primer and a J-beta primer mix, a second PCR was run for roughly 7 to 11 cycles. Each cDNA molecule was tagged by a template-switch adaptor with 12 random nucleotides. A single record per CDR3 protein comes from TCRdb applying MiXCR to the 5' RACE reads. This table has 730,000 or so distinct CDR3 sequences, 40% to 45% appearing once. Germline V gene lookup returns CDR1 LNHDA and CDR2 SQIVND (reference sequence). The CDR3 extends over 14 amino acids. After removal of 8 bases from V and 1 base from J, the junction contained 4 bases not matched to a gene. This sample stems from a study of blood T cells in healthy people across ages.

Sequencing input: blood. This receptor was taken from a man older than 75 in good health. V usage is TRBV19 and J usage is TRBJ1-5, with 8 bases aligning to TRBD1. CDR3 coding DNA: TGTGCCAGTCGGACAGGGAGCAGCAATCAGCCCCAGCATTTT. Protein: CASRTGSSNQPQHF.